Presented here are 28 T cell receptor beta chains from one specimen sequenced in a study of T cell responses to AZD1222 COVID-19 vaccine. Sequencing used immunoSEQ multiplex PCR; TCRdb keeps in-frame clones, though not all of them. This table has 150,000 to 250,000 clones, approximately 90% appearing once. Sequenced here: peripheral blood, sampled 28 days after the second AZD1222 dose. The receptors derive from an adult who received the AZD1222 COVID-19 vaccine.

The chain carries TRBV7-3 and TRBJ2-1; 8 bases align to TRBD2. This CDR3 comprises 17 residues. Germline V gene sequence: CDR1 SGHTA, CDR2 FQGTGA. The V segment lost 5 bases and the J segment 9 bases; nucleotides outside the gene matches: 18. DNA of the CDR3: TGTGCCAGCAGCGCCCACGGACTAGCAGCTACTGGGGGTGAGCAGTTCTTC. This encodes CASSAHGLAATGGEQFF.

The chain uses TRBV19 and TRBJ2-3, with 8 positions matching TRBD1. The CDR3 sequence is 16 residues long. Germline CDR1 is LNHDA and CDR2 is SQIVND (reference sequence). V was pared by 3 bases and J by 0 bases, with 5 bases of the junction left unmatched. The CDR3 DNA reads as TGTGCCAGTAGTATGCGCGGGACAGGAAGCACAGATACGCAGTATTTT. It translates to CASSMRGTGSTDTQYF.

The V gene is TRBV5-8, the J gene TRBJ2-7, with a possible D match to TRBD2 (6 bases). With 4 bases removed from V and 4 bases from J, the gap between germline ends came to 24 bases. Germline V gene lookup returns CDR1 SGHTS and CDR2 YDEGEE. The CDR3 runs to 17 residues. CDR3 loop: CASSRKSGRGAVYEQYF. The CDR3 DNA is TGTGCCAGCAGCCGTAAGAGCGGGCGAGGGGCTGTGTACGAGCAGTACTTC.

DNA for the CDR3: TGTGCCAGCAGCCATTGGAACACTGAAGCTTTCTTT. It codes for CASSHWNTEAFF. The chain carries TRBV3-1 (or the pseudogene TRBV3-2) and TRBJ1-1; D unresolved. The CDR3 contains 12 residues. Trimming took 3 bases from V and 1 from J, leaving 3 bases between them. Germline values: CDR1 LGHDT, CDR2 YNNKEL (reference sequence).

The rearrangement uses TRBV5-1 and TRBJ2-7, with D perhaps being TRBD1 or TRBD2 (5 bases each). This CDR3 has 15 residues. Trimming stripped 0 bases from V and 3 bases from J, with 13 bases between. Germline values: CDR1 SGHRS, CDR2 YFSETQ. CDR3 sequence: CASSLDPRGVYEQYF. The CDR3 nucleotides read TGCGCCAGCAGCTTGGATCCGAGGGGAGTCTACGAGCAGTACTTC.

The rearrangement links TRBV19 to TRBJ1-5, with 9 bases that match TRBD1. V lost 5 bases, J lost 6 bases, and 8 bases stayed unmatched. The CDR3 consists of 15 residues. Germline loops: CDR1 LNHDA, CDR2 SQIVND (reference sequence). CDR3 protein: CASSPWTGASQPQHF. DNA for the CDR3: TGTGCCAGTAGTCCGTGGACAGGGGCTTCTCAGCCCCAGCATTTT.

The rearrangement links TRBV5-4 to TRBJ2-7; D is possibly TRBD1 (6 bases). V lost 5 bases and J 5 bases, leaving 17 bases between the germline ends. In germline, CDR1 is SGHNT, CDR2 YYREEE (reference sequence). The CDR3 extends over 14 amino acids. CDR3 amino acids: CASRPDRTLNEQYF. CDR3 DNA: TGTGCCAGCAGACCTGACAGGACCCTAAACGAGCAGTACTTC.

V usage is TRBV3-1 (or the pseudogene TRBV3-2) and J usage is TRBJ1-2; 9 nucleotides agree with TRBD1. Trimming took 0 bases from V and 8 from J; bases not matched to a gene: 4. Germline CDR1 and CDR2: LGHDT and YNNKEL (reference sequence). The CDR3 runs to 14 residues. CDR3 bases: TGTGCCAGCAGCCAAGACCGGACAGGGGACGGCTACACCTTC. This codes for CASSQDRTGDGYTF.

The chain carries TRBV7-8 and TRBJ2-1; 7 nucleotides match TRBD2. The J segment lost 5 bases and the V segment lost 7 bases, leaving 11 bases of the junction unmatched. The CDR3 covers 15 residues. The germline V gene encodes CDR1 SGHVS and CDR2 FQNEAQ. The CDR3 spells CASKTRGLGNNEQFF. The CDR3 DNA sequence: TGTGCCAGCAAAACCCGAGGACTAGGCAACAATGAGCAGTTCTTC.

In nucleotides, the CDR3 is TGTGCCTGGAGTGTAGTAGGGGGAGTTGGCGAGCAGTACTTC. Translation: CAWSVVGGVGEQYF. The chain links TRBV30 to TRBJ2-7; tentative D call: TRBD1 (6 bases). The germline V and J ends were trimmed by 0 bases and 6 bases, with 15 bases remaining between them. The germline gives CDR1 GTSNPN, CDR2 SVGIG (reference sequence). The CDR3 is made up of 14 amino acids.

The V gene is TRBV5-8, the J gene TRBJ1-5; 8 nucleotides agree with TRBD1. V trimming: 4 bases; J trimming: 2 bases; junction bases outside the gene matches: 8. Germline assignment: CDR1 SGHTS and CDR2 YDEGEE. This CDR3 spans 16 amino acids. DNA for the CDR3: TGTGCCAGCAGCGTAGCCCAGGGGGCGGGCAATCAGCCCCAGCATTTT. Translating it yields CASSVAQGAGNQPQHF.

J is TRBJ1-1 and V is TRBV19; maybe TRBD1 (5 bases). This CDR3 is built from 11 residues. V gave up 7 bases and J gave up 6 bases, with 9 bases separating them. Germline CDR1 and CDR2: LNHDA and SQIVND (reference sequence). CDR3 DNA sequence: TGTGCCAGTAACGCGGGGCCTGAAGCTTTCTTT. Protein: CASNAGPEAFF.

V is TRBV11-3 and J is TRBJ1-1; 7 bases are shared with TRBD1. CDR1 SGHNT and CDR2 YENEEA come from the germline V gene. The CDR3 consists of 15 residues. Losses at the gene ends were 5 bases for V and 0 bases for J; bases not matched to a gene: 6. The CDR3 nucleotides are TGTGCCAGCAGCCTACCGACAGGGATGAACACTGAAGCTTTCTTT. This codes for CASSLPTGMNTEAFF.

J is TRBJ2-1 and V is TRBV30, with 8 positions matching TRBD2. CDR3 size: 18 residues. Trimming removed 3 bases from V and 0 bases from J; junction bases left unmatched: 13. Germline CDR1 reads GTSNPN; CDR2 reads SVGIG (reference sequence). The CDR3 coding sequence is TGTGCCTGGAGGGGACGCCTCGCTAGCGGGCGCTCCTACAATGAGCAGTTCTTC. Its protein product is CAWRGRLASGRSYNEQFF.

The chain has TRBV7-2 and TRBJ1-1, with TRBD1 identical over 7 bases. After removal of 3 bases from V and 4 bases from J, the junction contained 5 bases not matched to a gene. The CDR3 runs 14 residues. Germline V gene data show CDR1 as SGHTA and CDR2 as FQGNSA. CDR3 sequence reads: CASSFDRVATEAFF. The DNA of the CDR3 is TGTGCCAGCAGCTTCGACAGGGTGGCCACTGAAGCTTTCTTT.

This clone was picked up one time. The chain joins TRBV5-1 to TRBJ1-4; TRBD1 matches at 8 bases. V dropped 2 bases and J dropped 4; count of bases not matched to a gene: 4. This CDR3 is 15 amino acids long. CDR1 is SGHRS, CDR2 YFSETQ, per germline. DNA of the CDR3: TGCGCCAGCAGCTTCGCAGGGGGCAGTAATGAAAAACTGTTTTTT. Its protein is CASSFAGGSNEKLFF.

The V call is TRBV4-1, the J call TRBJ2-7, with D maybe TRBD2 (6 bases). Looked up from germline, CDR1 is MGHRA and CDR2 is YSYEKL. The CDR3 has 15 residues. Trimming removed 1 base from V and 0 bases from J, with 10 bases in between. CDR3 region: CASSQALAISYEQYF. The CDR3 region has the DNA TGCGCCAGCAGCCAAGCCCTAGCGATCTCCTACGAGCAGTACTTC.

The rearrangement uses TRBV6-5 and TRBJ1-3; D gene ambiguous. Trimming took 2 bases from V and 0 from J, leaving 11 bases between them. CDR3 size: 16 residues. Germline V CDR1 and CDR2: MNHEY, SVGAGI. This CDR3 reads CASSYQQPTSGNTIYF. CDR3 nucleotide sequence: TGTGCCAGCAGTTACCAACAGCCTACCTCTGGAAACACCATATATTTT.

V is TRBV18 and J is TRBJ2-3; D is uncertain. Germline V CDR1 and CDR2: KGHSH, LQKENI. V was pared by 1 base and J by 6 bases, with 5 bases between. This CDR3 region has 12 residues. CDR3 nucleotides: TGTGCCAGCTCACCACAAAGGGATACGCAGTATTTT. Protein: CASSPQRDTQYF.

The chain has TRBV7-9 and TRBJ2-2, with D uncertain. The V gene's germline CDR1 is SEHNR and CDR2 FQNEAQ (reference sequence). The CDR3 runs to 16 residues. Trimming took off 5 bases at V and 5 bases at J, with 18 bases between the two ends. CDR3 amino acids: CASSPGRTLETGELFF. CDR3 coding DNA: TGTGCCAGCAGCCCTGGACGAACCCTGGAGACCGGGGAGCTGTTTTTT.

This chain uses TRBV5-1 with TRBJ2-2, with TRBD1 matching over 11 bases. Germline lookup yields CDR1 SGHRS and CDR2 YFSETQ. The CDR3 runs 16 residues. Trimming cost V 4 bases and J 8 bases; bases outside gene matches: 10. CDR3 protein: CASSGPGQGVRGELFF. CDR3 coding DNA: TGCGCCAGCAGCGGACCGGGACAGGGGGTTCGTGGGGAGCTGTTTTTT.

The chain combines TRBV10-3 with TRBJ2-2; 8 nucleotides line up with TRBD2. Losses at the gene ends were 6 bases for V and 5 bases for J; bases not matched to a gene: 11. Germline V CDR1 and CDR2: ENHRY, SYGVKD. This CDR3 spans 16 amino acids. The CDR3 nucleotides are TGTGCCATCAGCCAGCTTGCAAGCGGGAGAACCGGGGAGCTGTTTTTT. Translation gives CAISQLASGRTGELFF.

This sequence joins TRBV20-1 and TRBJ1-5; D is undetermined. The V gene's germline CDR1 is DFQATT and CDR2 SNEGSKA (reference sequence). Trimming stripped 3 bases from V and 4 bases from J, with 7 bases between. The CDR3 loop spans 12 amino acids. The CDR3 DNA sequence: TGCAGTGCTAGTCCAGGAAATCAGCCCCAGCATTTT. Its protein product is CSASPGNQPQHF.

This sequence joins TRBV11-2 and TRBJ2-2, with a possible D match to TRBD1 (6 bases). Germline CDR1 reads SGHAT; CDR2 reads FQNNGV. The CDR3 runs to 16 residues. The ends were cut back, 5 bases at V and 6 bases at J, with 19 bases in the middle. CDR3 amino acids: CASSRPIQGWAGELFF. As DNA, the CDR3 is TGTGCCAGCAGCCGTCCAATACAGGGTTGGGCCGGGGAGCTGTTTTTT. Combining the CDR3 with reference TRBV11-2 and TRBJ2-2 gives the whole variable domain EAGVAQSPRYKIIEKRQSVAFWCNPISGHATLYWYQQILGQGPKLLIQFQNNGVVDDSQLPKDRFSAERLKGVDSTLKIQPAKLEDSAVYLCASSRPIQGWAGELFFGEGSRLTVL.

This sequence joins TRBV10-1 and TRBJ2-1; D uncertain. Looked up from germline, CDR1 is WNHNN and CDR2 is SYGVQD (reference sequence). This CDR3 contains 15 residues. Trimming removed 6 bases from V and 0 bases from J, with 12 bases in between. CDR3 loop: CASSLDSSSYNEQFF. For the CDR3, the DNA is TGCGCCAGCAGCCTTGATAGTAGCTCCTACAATGAGCAGTTCTTC.

The chain links TRBV10-3 to TRBJ2-7, with TRBD2 as a possible D gene (6 bases). The CDR3 is 16 residues long. With 0 bases removed from V and 1 base from J, the gap between germline ends came to 13 bases. Germline CDR1 and CDR2: ENHRY and SYGVKD. CDR3 in amino acids: CAISESAGKKSYEQYF. CDR3 coding DNA: TGTGCCATCAGTGAGTCGGCGGGAAAGAAGTCCTACGAGCAGTACTTC.

This clone was seen only once. The V and J genes are TRBV3-1 (or the pseudogene TRBV3-2) and TRBJ1-2, with 7 positions matching TRBD1. This CDR3 region has 14 residues. The V gene end was trimmed by 4 bases and the J gene end by 5 bases; junction bases not matched to a gene: 7. CDR1 and CDR2 from the germline V gene are LGHDT and YNNKEL (reference sequence). The CDR3 DNA sequence: TGTGCCAGCAGCCTTGGACAGGCGCAGTATGGCTACACCTTC. Translating gives CASSLGQAQYGYTF.

The CDR3 bases are TGTGCCAGCAGCCCAGGACGGTCCTACGAGCAGTACTTC. As protein: CASSPGRSYEQYF. The gene calls are TRBV14 and TRBJ2-7, with D hard to call. Trimming left V 4 bases short and J 1 base short, with 8 bases between. The length of the CDR3 is 13 residues. The germline CDR1 and CDR2 sequences are SGHDN and FVKESK.